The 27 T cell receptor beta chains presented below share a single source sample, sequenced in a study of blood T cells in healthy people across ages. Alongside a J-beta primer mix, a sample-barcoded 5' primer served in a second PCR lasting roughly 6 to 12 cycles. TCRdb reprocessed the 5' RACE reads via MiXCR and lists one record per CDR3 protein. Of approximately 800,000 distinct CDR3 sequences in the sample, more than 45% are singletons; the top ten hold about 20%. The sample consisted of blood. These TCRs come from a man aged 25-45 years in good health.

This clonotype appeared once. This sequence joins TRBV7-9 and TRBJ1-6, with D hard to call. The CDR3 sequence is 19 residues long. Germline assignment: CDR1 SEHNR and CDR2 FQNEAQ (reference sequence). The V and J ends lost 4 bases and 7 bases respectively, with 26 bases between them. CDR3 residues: CASSSTPRDVWVKNSPLHF. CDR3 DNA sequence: TGTGCCAGCAGCTCAACGCCGCGTGACGTCTGGGTAAAGAATTCACCCCTCCACTTT.

The CDR3 loop is CSARVAGGTYEQYF. The DNA of the CDR3 is TGCAGTGCTAGAGTGGCGGGAGGGACCTACGAGCAGTACTTC. V and J are TRBV20-1 and TRBJ2-4; 9 nucleotides align to TRBD2. The J call is uncertain, as TRBJ2-7 better fits the DNA end. Germline-derived CDR1 and CDR2 are DFQATT and SNEGSKA (reference sequence). The CDR3 contains 14 residues.

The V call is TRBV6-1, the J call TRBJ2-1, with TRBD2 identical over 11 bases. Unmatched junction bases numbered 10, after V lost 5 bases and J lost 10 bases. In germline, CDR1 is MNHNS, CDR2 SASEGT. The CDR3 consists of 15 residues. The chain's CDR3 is CASSPTSGGRGEQFF. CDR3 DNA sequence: TGTGCCAGCAGTCCTACTAGCGGGGGCCGGGGGGAGCAGTTCTTC.

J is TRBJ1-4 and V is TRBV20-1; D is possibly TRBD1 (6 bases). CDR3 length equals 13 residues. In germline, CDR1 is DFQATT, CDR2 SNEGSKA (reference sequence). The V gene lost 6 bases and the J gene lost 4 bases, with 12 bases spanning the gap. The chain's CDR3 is CSADQGNNEKLFF. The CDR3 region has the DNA TGCAGTGCCGACCAGGGGAATAATGAAAAACTGTTTTTT.

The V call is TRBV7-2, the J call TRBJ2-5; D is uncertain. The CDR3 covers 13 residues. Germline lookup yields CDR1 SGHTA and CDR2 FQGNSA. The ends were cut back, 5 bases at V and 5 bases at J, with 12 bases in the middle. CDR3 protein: CASSPPRSETQYF. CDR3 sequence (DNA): TGTGCCAGCAGCCCTCCTAGGTCTGAGACCCAGTACTTC.

CDR3: CASSFAGVRTEAFF. CDR3 bases: TGTGCCAGCAGTTTCGCAGGGGTGAGGACTGAAGCTTTCTTT. This rearrangement joins TRBV12-3 or TRBV12-4 to TRBJ1-1, with a tentative D call TRBD1 (6 bases). The CDR3 sequence is 14 residues long. Between the trimmed V and J ends, which lost 3 bases and 5 bases, there was a span of 13 bases.

CDR3 DNA sequence: TGTGCCAGCAGCCAAGATTGGAGACGGACAGATACGCAGTATTTT. This encodes CASSQDWRRTDTQYF. V usage is TRBV3-1 and J usage is TRBJ2-3, with D unclear. The CDR3 consists of 15 residues. Germline-derived CDR1 and CDR2 are LGHDT and YNNKEL (reference sequence). V gave up 0 bases and J gave up 3 bases, with 10 bases separating them.

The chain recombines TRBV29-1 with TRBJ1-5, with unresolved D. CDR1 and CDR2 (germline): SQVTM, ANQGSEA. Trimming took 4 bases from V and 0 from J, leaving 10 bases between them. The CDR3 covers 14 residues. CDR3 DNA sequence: TGCAGCGTTGCGTCCGGGCATAGCAATCAGCCCCAGCATTTT. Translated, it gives CSVASGHSNQPQHF.

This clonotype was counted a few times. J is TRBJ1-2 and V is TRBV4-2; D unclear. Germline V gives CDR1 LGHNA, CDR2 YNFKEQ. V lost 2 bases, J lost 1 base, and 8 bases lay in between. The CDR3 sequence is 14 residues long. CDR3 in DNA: TGTGCCAGCAGCCAACGTAGGAGTAACTATGGCTACACCTTC. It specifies CASSQRRSNYGYTF.

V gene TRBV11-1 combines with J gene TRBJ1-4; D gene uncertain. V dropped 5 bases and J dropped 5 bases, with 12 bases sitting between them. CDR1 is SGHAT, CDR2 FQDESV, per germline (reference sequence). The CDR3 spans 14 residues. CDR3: CASSPRQDNEKLFF. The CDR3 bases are TGTGCCAGCAGCCCACGACAAGACAATGAAAAACTGTTTTTT.

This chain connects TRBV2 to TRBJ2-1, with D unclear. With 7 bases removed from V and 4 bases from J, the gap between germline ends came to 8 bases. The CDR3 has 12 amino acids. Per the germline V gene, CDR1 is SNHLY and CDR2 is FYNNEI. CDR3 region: CASIRRYNEQFF. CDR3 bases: TGTGCCAGCATCAGGAGATACAATGAGCAGTTCTTC.

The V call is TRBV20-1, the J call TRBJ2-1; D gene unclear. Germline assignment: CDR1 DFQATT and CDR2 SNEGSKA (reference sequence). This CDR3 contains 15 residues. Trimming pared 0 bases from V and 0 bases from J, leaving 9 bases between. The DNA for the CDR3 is TGCAGTGCTAGAGATCCGGAGAGCTCCTACAATGAGCAGTTCTTC. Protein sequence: CSARDPESSYNEQFF.

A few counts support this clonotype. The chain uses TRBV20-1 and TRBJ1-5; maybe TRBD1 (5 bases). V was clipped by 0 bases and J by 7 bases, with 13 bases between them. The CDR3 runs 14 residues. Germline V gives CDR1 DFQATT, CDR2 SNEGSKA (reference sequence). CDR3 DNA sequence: TGCAGTGCTAGAGAAGCAGGGATTGGGCAGCCCCAGCATTTT. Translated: CSAREAGIGQPQHF.

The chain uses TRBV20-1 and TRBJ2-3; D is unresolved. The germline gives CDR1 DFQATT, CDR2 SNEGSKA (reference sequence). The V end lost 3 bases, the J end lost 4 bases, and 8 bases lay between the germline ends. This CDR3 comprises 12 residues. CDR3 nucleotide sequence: TGCAGTGCTAGTAACCCTCCAGATACGCAGTATTTT. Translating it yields CSASNPPDTQYF.

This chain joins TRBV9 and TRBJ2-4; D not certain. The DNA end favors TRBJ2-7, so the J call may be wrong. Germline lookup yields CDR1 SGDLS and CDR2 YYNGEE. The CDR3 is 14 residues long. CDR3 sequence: CASSVESRGYEQYF. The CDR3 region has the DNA TGTGCCAGCAGCGTAGAGTCCAGAGGCTACGAGCAGTACTTC.

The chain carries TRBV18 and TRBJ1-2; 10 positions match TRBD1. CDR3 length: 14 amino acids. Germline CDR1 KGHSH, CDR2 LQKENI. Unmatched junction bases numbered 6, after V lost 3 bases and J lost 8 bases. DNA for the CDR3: TGTGCCAGCTCACCCCGGGACAGGGGCGAAGGCTACACCTTC. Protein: CASSPRDRGEGYTF.

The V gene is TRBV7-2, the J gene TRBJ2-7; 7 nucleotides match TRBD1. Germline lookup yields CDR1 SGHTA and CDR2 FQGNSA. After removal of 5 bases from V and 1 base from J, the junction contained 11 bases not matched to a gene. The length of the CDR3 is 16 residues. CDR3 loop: CASSPTQTGASYEQYF. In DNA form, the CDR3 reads TGTGCCAGCAGCCCGACGCAAACAGGGGCTTCCTACGAGCAGTACTTC.

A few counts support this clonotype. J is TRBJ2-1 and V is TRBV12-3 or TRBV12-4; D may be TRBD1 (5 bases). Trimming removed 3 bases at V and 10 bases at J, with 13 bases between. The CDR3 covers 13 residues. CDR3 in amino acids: CASSLSNPGEQFF. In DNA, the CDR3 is TGTGCCAGCAGTTTGAGTAACCCAGGGGAGCAGTTCTTC.

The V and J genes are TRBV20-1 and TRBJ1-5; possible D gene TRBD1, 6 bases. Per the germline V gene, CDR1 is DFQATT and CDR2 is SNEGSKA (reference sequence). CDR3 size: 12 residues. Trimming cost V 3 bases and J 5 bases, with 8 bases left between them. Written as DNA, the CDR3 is TGCAGTGCTAGGGGGACACATCAGCCCCAGCATTTT. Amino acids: CSARGTHQPQHF.

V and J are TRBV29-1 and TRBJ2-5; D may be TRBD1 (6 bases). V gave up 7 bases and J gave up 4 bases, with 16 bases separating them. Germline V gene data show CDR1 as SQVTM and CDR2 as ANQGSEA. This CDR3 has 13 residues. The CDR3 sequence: CSGQGYAGETQYF. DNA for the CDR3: TGCAGCGGCCAGGGGTATGCGGGAGAGACCCAGTACTTC.

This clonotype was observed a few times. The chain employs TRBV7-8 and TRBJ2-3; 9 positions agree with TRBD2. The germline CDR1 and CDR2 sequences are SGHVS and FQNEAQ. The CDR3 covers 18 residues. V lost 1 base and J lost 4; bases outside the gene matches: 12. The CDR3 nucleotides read TGTGCCAGCAGCTTAGTACGCCTTAAGCGGGAGGAATCAGATACGCAGTATTTT. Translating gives CASSLVRLKREESDTQYF.

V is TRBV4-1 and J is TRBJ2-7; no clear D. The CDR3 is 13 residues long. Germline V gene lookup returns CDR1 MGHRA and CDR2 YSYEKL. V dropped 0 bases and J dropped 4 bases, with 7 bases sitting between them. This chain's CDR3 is CASSQEVRYEQYF. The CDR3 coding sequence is TGCGCCAGCAGCCAAGAGGTCAGATACGAGCAGTACTTC.

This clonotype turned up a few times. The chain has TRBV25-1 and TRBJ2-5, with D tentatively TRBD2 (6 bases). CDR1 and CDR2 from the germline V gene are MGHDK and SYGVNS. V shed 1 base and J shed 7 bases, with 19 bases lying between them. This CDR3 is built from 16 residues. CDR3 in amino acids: CASSESSRDLRGTQYF. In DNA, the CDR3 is TGTGCCAGCAGTGAATCGAGCCGGGACTTGAGGGGGACCCAGTACTTC.

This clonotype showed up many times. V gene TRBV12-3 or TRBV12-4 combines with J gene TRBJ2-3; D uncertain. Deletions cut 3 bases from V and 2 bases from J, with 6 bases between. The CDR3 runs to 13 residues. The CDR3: CASSFAVTDTQYF. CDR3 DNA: TGTGCCAGCAGTTTTGCGGTCACAGATACGCAGTATTTT.

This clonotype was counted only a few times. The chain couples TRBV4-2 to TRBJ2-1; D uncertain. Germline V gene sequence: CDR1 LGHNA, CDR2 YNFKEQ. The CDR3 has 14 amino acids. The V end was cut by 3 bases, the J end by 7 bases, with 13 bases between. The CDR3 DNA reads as TGTGCCAGCAGCCAGCCATACCCGGATAATGAGCAGTTCTTC. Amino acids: CASSQPYPDNEQFF.

This CDR3 is CASSLEPDRRNQPQHF. In DNA form, the CDR3 reads TGTGCCAGCAGCCTCGAACCCGACAGACGCAATCAGCCCCAGCATTTT. The chain recombines TRBV7-6 with TRBJ1-5; tentative D call: TRBD1 (5 bases). The CDR3 loop spans 16 amino acids. V was clipped by 5 bases and J by 2 bases, with 16 bases between them. Per germline, CDR1 SGHVS and CDR2 FNYEAQ.

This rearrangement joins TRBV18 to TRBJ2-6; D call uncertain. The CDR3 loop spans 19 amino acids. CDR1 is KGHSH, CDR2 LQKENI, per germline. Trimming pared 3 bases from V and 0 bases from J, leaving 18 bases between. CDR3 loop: CASSPSVVEGSSGANVLTF. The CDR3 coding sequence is TGTGCCAGCTCACCCTCAGTGGTGGAAGGCAGCTCTGGGGCCAACGTCCTGACTTTC.